Presented here are 3 T cell receptor beta chains from one specimen sequenced in a study of cytomegalovirus exposure and HLA in healthy donors. The PCR was carried out with 60 Vbeta primers and 13 Jbeta primers. The method was immunoSEQ multiplex PCR; TCRdb's version includes in-frame clones alone and lacks a portion of them. The sample has 150,000 to 200,000 clones, 81% seen once. Sequencing was carried out using PBMCs. The receptor source for this set is a man between 18 and 29 years old in good health and CMV-seronegative.

The V gene is TRBV2, the J gene TRBJ2-2; 7 bases align to TRBD2. Trimming at V came to 6 bases and at J to 2 bases, leaving 6 bases not matched to a gene. The CDR3 is 15 residues long. Germline loops: CDR1 SNHLY, CDR2 FYNNEI. For the CDR3, the DNA is TGTGCCAGCAGGCTAGCGGTCATAAACACCGGGGAGCTGTTTTTT. Translating gives CASRLAVINTGELFF.

The V and J genes are TRBV13 and TRBJ1-2; D remains ambiguous. Germline lookup yields CDR1 PRHDT and CDR2 FYEKMQ (reference sequence). The CDR3 is 13 amino acids. Trimming left V 5 bases short and J 2 bases short, with 9 bases between. The CDR3 sequence: CASSRDKNYGYTF. CDR3 DNA: TGTGCCAGCAGCCGAGACAAGAACTATGGCTACACCTTC.

This clone came up once. This chain joins TRBV7-2 and TRBJ2-7; perhaps TRBD2 as D (6 bases). The CDR3 is 15 amino acids. V gave up 5 bases and J gave up 0 bases, with 14 bases separating them. Per germline, CDR1 SGHTA and CDR2 FQGNSA. The CDR3 DNA reads as TGTGCCAGCAGCCCAAGGCGGGATTCCTCCTACGAGCAGTACTTC. Amino acids: CASSPRRDSSYEQYF.